Below are 21 T cell receptor beta chains sequenced from a single sample in a study of OX40 agonist ivuxolimab in advanced cancers. Clones were sequenced by immunoSEQ multiplex PCR, and TCRdb holds only the in-frame ones, with some missing. The profile shows about 38,000 clones, approximately 79% of them singletons. This sample comprised CD4+ or CD8+ T cells sorted from blood, obtained in a trial of the OX40 agonist ivuxolimab. The receptors derive from an adult with an advanced solid tumor such as melanoma, head and neck, liver or kidney cancer.

This chain links TRBV5-1 with TRBJ1-6; 11 positions match TRBD1. The germline V gene encodes CDR1 SGHRS and CDR2 YFSETQ. After removal of 5 bases from V and 9 bases from J, the junction contained 4 bases not matched to a gene. This CDR3 comprises 14 residues. The CDR3 loop reads CASRRGQGASPLHF. CDR3 bases: TGCGCCAGCAGGCGAGGACAGGGGGCTTCACCCCTCCACTTT.

V is TRBV10-2 and J is TRBJ1-1; D is ambiguous. Trimming stripped 5 bases from V and 5 bases from J, with 9 bases between. CDR3 length: 12 amino acids. Germline CDR1 is WSHSY and CDR2 is SAAADI. CDR3 residues: CASSSGRTEAFF. The CDR3 coding sequence is TGCGCCAGCAGTTCAGGTCGTACTGAAGCTTTCTTT.

A word on this clone: This sample includes further DNA sequences coding for the same CDR3. The chain joins TRBV10-2 to TRBJ1-5; D not resolved. This CDR3 has 15 residues. V dropped 0 bases and J dropped 2 bases, with 8 bases sitting between them. Per the germline V gene, CDR1 is WSHSY and CDR2 is SAAADI. CDR3 sequence: CASSESGHRNQPQHF. CDR3 nucleotides: TGCGCCAGCAGTGAGTCTGGGCACCGCAATCAGCCCCAGCATTTT.

The chain recombines TRBV10-3 with TRBJ2-7; perhaps TRBD1 as D (6 bases). The germline CDR1 and CDR2 sequences are ENHRY and SYGVKD. CDR3 length: 13 residues. Trimming took off 3 bases at V and 3 bases at J, with 9 bases between the two ends. The CDR3 protein is CAISERGFYEQYF. The CDR3 nucleotides read TGTGCCATCAGTGAAAGGGGGTTCTACGAGCAGTACTTC.

A single count supports this clone. The gene calls are TRBV6-4 and TRBJ2-1; no clear D gene. Germline CDR1 MRHNA, CDR2 SNTAGT. V lost 4 bases, J lost 0 bases, and 4 bases lay in between. There are 13 residues in the CDR3. The CDR3 bases are TGTGCCAGCAGTGCGGGCTCCTACAATGAGCAGTTCTTC. It encodes CASSAGSYNEQFF.

The chain recombines TRBV5-1 with TRBJ2-7; D call uncertain. CDR1 and CDR2 (germline): SGHRS, YFSETQ. This CDR3 has 14 residues. With 1 base removed from V and 2 bases from J, the gap between germline ends came to 10 bases. The CDR3 DNA is TGCGCCAGCAGCTTGTTGCCGGATACCTACGAGCAGTACTTC. As protein: CASSLLPDTYEQYF.

This chain links TRBV9 with TRBJ2-7; D is tentatively TRBD1 or TRBD2 (5 bases each). Germline-derived CDR1 and CDR2 are SGDLS and YYNGEE. The CDR3 spans 12 residues. V lost 3 bases and J 7 bases, leaving 11 bases between the germline ends. CDR3 amino acids: CASSASWGEQYF. The CDR3 coding sequence is TGTGCCAGCAGCGCCTCCTGGGGGGAGCAGTACTTC.

This clone was seen a handful of times. The J gene is TRBJ1-2, the V gene TRBV5-6; TRBD1 might be the D (5 bases). Germline V gene lookup returns CDR1 SGHDT and CDR2 YYEEEE. This CDR3 is 11 amino acids long. The ends were cut back, 4 bases at V and 5 bases at J, with 6 bases in the middle. This chain's CDR3 is CASSRQYGYTF. CDR3 nucleotides: TGTGCCAGCAGCCGACAGTATGGCTACACCTTC.

This clone rates as medium-sized. This chain joins TRBV19 and TRBJ1-6; 7 bases fit TRBD1. The CDR3 contains 13 residues. Germline CDR1 reads LNHDA; CDR2 reads SQIVND (reference sequence). V shed 3 bases and J 10 bases; nucleotides not matched to a gene: 3. The CDR3 is CASSIGQASPLHF. Here the CDR3 DNA reads TGTGCCAGTAGTATCGGACAGGCATCACCCCTCCACTTT.

J is TRBJ2-3 and V is TRBV6-5; the D is unclear. Germline CDR1 reads MNHEY; CDR2 reads SVGAGI. This CDR3 has 13 residues. The V gene lost 0 bases and the J gene lost 7 bases, with 8 bases spanning the gap. The CDR3, as DNA: TGTGCCAGCAGTTACTCGAATCGGTATACGCAGTATTTT. Protein product: CASSYSNRYTQYF.

The chain is built from TRBV7-8 and TRBJ2-2; no firm D call. The CDR3 consists of 14 residues. Germline V gene sequence: CDR1 SGHVS, CDR2 FQNEAQ. Trimming took 0 bases from V and 8 from J, leaving 10 bases between them. CDR3: CASSLALLRGELFF. In nucleotides, the CDR3 is TGTGCCAGCAGCTTAGCACTCCTTCGAGGGGAGCTGTTTTTT.

The CDR3 nucleotides are TGTGCAAGTCTCAAGCGGGGACAGGGCAACGAGCAGTACTTC. Its translation is CASLKRGQGNEQYF. This chain links TRBV12-2 with TRBJ2-7; TRBD1 reflects the table's D call only, with no check against the DNA. TRBV12-2 is designated a pseudogene. There are 14 residues in the CDR3.

J is TRBJ2-3 and V is TRBV5-4; 11 bases align to TRBD1. Losses at the gene ends were 7 bases for V and 5 bases for J; bases not matched to a gene: 12. CDR1 is SGHNT, CDR2 YYREEE, per germline (reference sequence). There are 16 residues in the CDR3. CDR3 residues: CASSRTGGAPGDTQYF. The CDR3 DNA is TGTGCCAGCTCAAGGACAGGGGGCGCGCCCGGAGATACGCAGTATTTT.

In nucleotides, the CDR3 is TGTGCCAGCAGCGTAGACCTGGGGGGGACCTACGAGCAGTACTTC. It translates to CASSVDLGGTYEQYF. V gene TRBV9 combines with J gene TRBJ2-7; 7 positions agree with TRBD2. This CDR3 contains 15 residues. The V and J ends lost 0 bases and 2 bases, in that order; junction bases with no gene match: 5. The V gene's germline CDR1 is SGDLS and CDR2 YYNGEE.

J is TRBJ1-5 and V is TRBV7-2; D call uncertain. The CDR3 spans 19 residues. CDR1 SGHTA and CDR2 FQGNSA come from the germline V gene. V was cut by 4 bases and J by 1 base, with 23 bases left in between. CDR3 sequence: CASSSGSGRTLGSNQPQHF. The CDR3 region has the DNA TGTGCCAGCAGCTCGGGATCCGGCAGGACCTTAGGCAGCAATCAGCCCCAGCATTTT.

The V call is TRBV10-3, the J call TRBJ1-2, with D possibly being TRBD1 (5 bases). There are 12 residues in the CDR3. Trimming removed 11 bases from V and 2 bases from J, with 12 bases in between. The germline V gene has CDR1 ENHRY and CDR2 SYGVKD. The CDR3 DNA follows: TGTGCCGTGGGACGTGAGAACTATGGCTACACCTTC. This sequence encodes CAVGRENYGYTF.

The chain combines TRBV18 with TRBJ2-7; D perhaps matches TRBD2 (5 bases). The CDR3 has 14 amino acids. Trimming pared 3 bases from V and 5 bases from J, leaving 14 bases between. The germline V gene has CDR1 KGHSH and CDR2 LQKENI. In DNA, the CDR3 is TGTGCCAGCTCACCTGGGATAGCGTCCGACGAGCAGTACTTC. Its translation is CASSPGIASDEQYF.

The chain is built from TRBV2 and TRBJ1-3, with unresolved D. The CDR3 spans 16 residues. Germline CDR1 reads SNHLY; CDR2 reads FYNNEI. Trimming shortened V by 4 bases and J by 2 bases, and 15 bases separated the two germline ends. CDR3 coding DNA: TGTGCCAGCAGTGGGGGAGCCGGGAGAGCTGGAAACACCATATATTTT. The encoded protein is CASSGGAGRAGNTIYF.

This rearrangement joins TRBV5-1 to TRBJ2-1; D may be TRBD2 (6 bases). This CDR3 has 13 amino acids. CDR1 and CDR2 (germline): SGHRS, YFSETQ. V lost 4 bases to trimming and J lost 5 bases, with 10 bases between them. CDR3 residues: CASSLGSNNEQFF. The CDR3, as DNA: TGCGCCAGCAGCCTCGGGAGTAACAATGAGCAGTTCTTC.

This chain connects TRBV9 to TRBJ1-6; possibly TRBD1 for D (5 bases). The V gene lost 2 bases and the J gene lost 5 bases, with 8 bases spanning the gap. The CDR3 spans 14 residues. Germline CDR1 reads SGDLS; CDR2 reads YYNGEE. CDR3 nucleotide sequence: TGTGCCAGCAGCGTGACAGAGAATAATTCACCCCTCCACTTT. It encodes CASSVTENNSPLHF.

This chain links TRBV2 with TRBJ2-5, with 8 bases identical to TRBD2. V dropped 4 bases and J dropped 1; count of bases not matched to a gene: 5. The germline V gene encodes CDR1 SNHLY and CDR2 FYNNEI. The CDR3 sequence is 15 residues long. The CDR3 loop reads CASSGASGFQETQYF. CDR3 coding DNA: TGTGCCAGCAGTGGGGCTAGCGGGTTCCAAGAGACCCAGTACTTC.